Given below is one TCR beta chain in context. The sample originates from a study of blood T cell repertoires in COVID-19. Germline V gives CDR1 MDHEN, CDR2 SYDVKM. V dropped 7 bases and J dropped 2 bases, with 12 bases sitting between them. The CDR3 is 13 residues long. In the original workflow: Estimation of nucleated cell counts relied on the amplification of reference gene primers. Generated by immunoSEQ multiplex PCR, the TCRdb table keeps only in-frame clones and is missing some. The DNA was the basis for D and trimming; V, J and clone size are from that table. This sample has more than 80,000 clones, with roughly 80% found just once.

The chain is built from TRBV28 and TRBJ2-7, with a possible D match to TRBD1 (6 bases). The specimen was peripheral blood. This clonotype was obtained from a woman in her sixties with acute or convalescent COVID-19. The CDR3 coding sequence is TGTGCCAGCACCCGGGACATTACCTACGAGCAGTACTTC. Translation gives CASTRDITYEQYF.